Following are 22 T cell receptor delta chains from one sample sequenced in a study of Vδ1+ human thymocytes. Study outcomes and limitations: Highly polyclonal TRG and TRD repertoires with Gaussian CDR3 length distributions appeared in thymus.

No antigen is known for these receptors. RNA was extracted from the cells and then reverse transcribed. Pooled V-gene forward primers with one constant-region reverse primer generated the CDR3 amplicons by multiplex PCR. TCRdb called clones anew from the multiplex PCR reads with CATT. Seen here are about 75,000 delta-chain clones, around 35% observed once, and the top ten hold about 0.24%. Sequencing input: Vdelta1+ gamma-delta thymocytes from the thymus. Stated subset: FACS-sorted CD3+ TCRalphabeta- TCRVdelta1+ TCRVdelta2- thymocytes. These receptors originate from a boy less than two years old who had congenital heart surgery.

The table lists this clone with a few counts. The genes are TRDV1 and TRDJ1; D unclear. V was shortened by 3 bases and J by 0 bases, with 20 bases between the two germline ends. Germline values: CDR1 TSWWSYY, CDR2 QGS. This CDR3 has 18 amino acids. The CDR3: CALGDPSIPPEDTDKLIF. The CDR3 DNA sequence: TGTGCTCTTGGGGATCCATCTATTCCCCCCGAAGACACCGATAAACTCATCTTT.

In regard to this clone: Other DNA sequences in the sample encode the same CDR3. V is TRDV1 and J is TRDJ1; D unresolved. The CDR3 consists of 16 residues. Trimming shortened V by 0 bases and J by 0 bases, and 11 bases separated the two germline ends. CDR1 TSWWSYY and CDR2 QGS come from the germline V gene. Here the CDR3 DNA reads TGTGCTCTTGGGGAACTAAAAGGTTGGTACACCGATAAACTCATCTTT. This sequence encodes CALGELKGWYTDKLIF.

This chain connects TRDV1 to TRDJ1; 7 positions match TRDD3. CDR1 is TSWWSYY and CDR2 is QGS in the germline V gene. Unmatched junction bases numbered 15, after V lost 4 bases and J lost 7 bases. The CDR3 has 16 residues. The chain's CDR3 is CALGAPSWGRQCKLIF. The CDR3 DNA is TGTGCTCTTGGGGCTCCTTCATGGGGGAGACAGTGTAAACTCATCTTT.

A word on this clone: Relative to the germline gene, one junction end is altered; a read error may explain this. Other DNA sequences within the sample encode an identical CDR3. The chain links TRDV1 to TRDJ1; possible D gene TRDD3, 6 bases. Germline assignment: CDR1 TSWWSYY and CDR2 QGS. CDR3 length: 12 amino acids. The CDR3 DNA follows: TGTGCTCTGGGGGAAAACACCGATAAACTCATCTTT. Its protein product is CALGENTDKLIF.

This chain uses TRDV2 with TRDJ1; perhaps TRDD3 as D (6 bases). V was trimmed by 6 bases and J by 2 bases, leaving 39 bases between them. In germline, CDR1 is GEAIGNYY, CDR2 EKD. This CDR3 is built from 22 residues. The CDR3 DNA sequence: TGTGCCTGTAAAACCTCCATAACCGTTCCCAGCCGGGGGACCCCTAGAACCGATAAACTCATCTTT. This gives the protein CACKTSITVPSRGTPRTDKLIF.

The chain has TRDV1 and TRDJ1, with a tentative D call TRDD3 (10 bases). The V end was cut by 2 bases, the J end by 0 bases, with 43 bases between. The germline gives CDR1 TSWWSYY, CDR2 QGS. CDR3 length: 26 amino acids. The CDR3 loop reads CALGESSPFLQNRGFTGGSHTDKLIF. The CDR3 region has the DNA TGTGCTCTTGGGGAAAGTAGTCCCTTCCTACAAAACAGGGGGTTTACTGGGGGATCTCACACCGATAAACTCATCTTT.

This clone was seen more than once but under ten times. This chain links TRDV1 with TRDJ1, with 7 bases fitting TRDD3. From germline, CDR1 is TSWWSYY and CDR2 QGS. There are 14 residues in the CDR3. The junction had 16 bases not matched to a gene; V was cut back by 5 bases and J by 13 bases. The CDR3 sequence: CALGNPLTGGCPIF. The CDR3 DNA reads TGTGCTCTTGGGAACCCCCTCACGGGGGGATGCCCCATCTTT.

The chain links TRDV1 to TRDJ1, with 9 bases aligning to TRDD3. The CDR3 contains 21 residues. Per the germline V gene, CDR1 is TSWWSYY and CDR2 is QGS. V dropped 0 bases and J dropped 2; count of bases not matched to a gene: 19. The CDR3: CALGELERMHHWGRWTDKLIF. The CDR3 DNA follows: TGTGCTCTTGGGGAACTGGAACGGATGCACCACTGGGGGAGGTGGACCGATAAACTCATCTTT.

The chain links TRDV1 to TRDJ1, with unresolved D. The CDR3 spans 18 residues. CDR1 and CDR2 (germline): TSWWSYY, QGS. V lost 0 bases, J lost 3 bases, and 20 bases lay in between. The CDR3 nucleotides are TGTGCTCTTGGGGAACTAGGGAGTAAACCCCGTTGGGCCGATAAACTCATCTTT. Translated: CALGELGSKPRWADKLIF.

The chain employs TRDV1 and TRDJ1; 10 positions agree with TRDD3. Germline lookup yields CDR1 TSWWSYY and CDR2 QGS. This CDR3 is 19 amino acids long. Unmatched junction bases numbered 13, after V lost 3 bases and J lost 0 bases. The CDR3 loop reads CALGETTGWGIGNTDKLIF. The CDR3, as DNA: TGTGCTCTTGGGGAGACTACAGGCTGGGGGATAGGGAACACCGATAAACTCATCTTT.

This clone was picked up a small number of times. The V call is TRDV1, the J call TRDJ1, with TRDD3 identical over 8 bases. The CDR3 extends over 20 amino acids. Germline V gives CDR1 TSWWSYY, CDR2 QGS. V trimming: 0 bases; J trimming: 0 bases; junction bases outside the gene matches: 15. DNA for the CDR3: TGTGCTCTTGGGGAACTTAAGATCGGGCCTGGGGGAGCTTACACCGATAAACTCATCTTT. This encodes CALGELKIGPGGAYTDKLIF.

This clone was counted a few times. The chain couples TRDV1 to TRDJ1; possible D gene TRDD2, 5 bases. Germline CDR1 TSWWSYY, CDR2 QGS. The CDR3 contains 19 residues. Trimming took 1 base from V and 4 from J, leaving 25 bases between them. The CDR3 sequence: CALGEPHLAYRPGLDKLIF. CDR3 bases: TGTGCTCTTGGGGAACCCCACCTCGCCTACAGGCCAGGTCTCGATAAACTCATCTTT.

This clone was detected only a few times. This rearrangement joins TRDV1 to TRDJ1, with a weak D call TRDD2 (6 bases). Trimming took off 5 bases at V and 2 bases at J, with 12 bases between the two ends. The CDR3 consists of 14 residues. Looked up from germline, CDR1 is TSWWSYY and CDR2 is QGS. CDR3 loop: CALGILRRTDKLIF. The CDR3 region has the DNA TGTGCTCTTGGGATCCTACGTCGAACCGATAAACTCATCTTT.

This clone was detected only a few times. This chain uses TRDV1 with TRDJ1; 13 bases line up with TRDD3. The CDR3 covers 20 residues. In germline, CDR1 is TSWWSYY, CDR2 QGS. Unmatched junction bases numbered 11, after V lost 1 base and J lost 0 bases. CDR3: CALGEPFRTGGYVYTDKLIF. In DNA form, the CDR3 reads TGTGCTCTTGGGGAACCGTTCCGGACTGGGGGATACGTGTACACCGATAAACTCATCTTT.

This clone was counted a few times. The rearrangement uses TRDV1 and TRDJ1; D is undetermined. The CDR3 covers 14 residues. V was trimmed by 8 bases and J by 3 bases, leaving 16 bases between them. Germline CDR1 and CDR2: TSWWSYY and QGS. The CDR3 nucleotides are TGTGCTCTTCGGAGCTTAATGCGCTCCGATAAACTCATCTTT. It specifies CALRSLMRSDKLIF.

This chain links TRDV1 with TRDJ1; perhaps TRDD2 as D (6 bases). This CDR3 region has 19 residues. V was pared by 1 base and J by 0 bases, with 21 bases between. Germline values: CDR1 TSWWSYY, CDR2 QGS. The CDR3 spells CALGEPTRPTVMYTDKLIF. CDR3 DNA sequence: TGTGCTCTTGGGGAACCTACACGTCCTACTGTGATGTACACCGATAAACTCATCTTT.

This clone was detected a few times. The rearrangement uses TRDV1 and TRDJ1; perhaps TRDD3 as D (5 bases). With 3 bases removed from V and 0 bases from J, the gap between germline ends came to 26 bases. The V gene's germline CDR1 is TSWWSYY and CDR2 QGS. This CDR3 is 20 amino acids long. In DNA form, the CDR3 reads TGTGCTCTTGGGGACCCCTTTTGGGGCATCCCCGGGGGTTACACCGATAAACTCATCTTT. Its translation is CALGDPFWGIPGGYTDKLIF.

This clone was found once. The chain recombines TRDV1 with TRDJ1, with 7 nucleotides matching TRDD3. This CDR3 is 24 amino acids long. Per germline, CDR1 TSWWSYY and CDR2 QGS. J lost 5 bases, V lost 0 bases, and 33 bases had no gene match. CDR3 in amino acids: CALGELAFITSFGTGVCVLDKLIF. In DNA form, the CDR3 reads TGTGCTCTTGGGGAACTCGCGTTTATCACCTCTTTCGGTACTGGGGTATGCGTGTTAGATAAACTCATCTTT.

This clone has a handful of counts. This rearrangement joins TRDV1 to TRDJ1; either TRDD2 or TRDD3 may supply D (7 bases each). CDR3 length: 21 residues. V was shortened by 5 bases and J by 0 bases, with 31 bases between the two germline ends. Germline V CDR1 and CDR2: TSWWSYY, QGS. The DNA of the CDR3 is TGTGCTCTTGGGAACGGCCTTCCTGCGCCTTGGGGGACGAAATACACCGATAAACTCATCTTT. This encodes CALGNGLPAPWGTKYTDKLIF.

The chain is built from TRDV1 and TRDJ1; 9 nucleotides agree with TRDD3. Germline trimming cut 3 bases from V and 0 bases from J; bases unmatched to any gene: 23. This CDR3 region has 22 residues. The germline V gene encodes CDR1 TSWWSYY and CDR2 QGS. The CDR3 DNA is TGTGCTCTTGGGGATACCCTTCCCCTGGGGATACGCTCTGGGCCATACACCGATAAACTCATCTTT. Residues: CALGDTLPLGIRSGPYTDKLIF.

As for this clone: A junction end diverges from the germline sequence, so it may reflect a read error. The chain joins TRDV1 to TRDJ1; D is perhaps TRDD3 (8 bases). This CDR3 comprises 22 residues. Germline lookup yields CDR1 TSWWSYY and CDR2 QGS. CDR3 residues: CALGEGSYLHLWGIRSTGKLIF. In DNA form, the CDR3 reads TGTGCTCTTGGGGAGGGTTCCTACCTTCATCTATGGGGGATCCGGTCCACCGGTAAACTCATCTTT.

This clone was seen a few times. V is TRDV1 and J is TRDJ1; TRDD3 agrees at 9 bases. Germline V gives CDR1 TSWWSYY, CDR2 QGS. This CDR3 has 21 residues. V shed 0 bases and J 0 bases; nucleotides not matched to a gene: 17. The CDR3 is CALGELVNCRGDTRDTDKLIF. CDR3 coding DNA: TGTGCTCTTGGGGAACTAGTAAATTGTCGCGGGGATACGCGCGACACCGATAAACTCATCTTT.